Shown below are 19 T cell receptor beta chains from a single sample sequenced in a study of intratumoral heterogeneity in liver cancer. Multiple geographically separated regions of the hepatocellular carcinoma nodule were sampled separately. This table comes from immunoSEQ multiplex PCR, and its TCRdb copy is limited to in-frame clones, with some not included. The table records about 2,800 clones, about 70% of them present only once. The source was tumor tissue, collected before any cancer treatment. These receptors were collected from a woman aged 70 to 79 with hepatocellular carcinoma.

This chain joins TRBV10-3 and TRBJ1-5; 9 bases are a match to TRBD1. After removal of 0 bases from V and 2 bases from J, the junction contained 17 bases not matched to a gene. The CDR3 loop spans 21 amino acids. Germline CDR1 and CDR2: ENHRY and SYGVKD. CDR3 DNA: TGTGCCATCAGTGAGTCCGGACAGGGGAGGGGGCTTCTTATTGGCAATCAGCCCCAGCATTTT. Protein: CAISESGQGRGLLIGNQPQHF.

J is TRBJ2-7 and V is TRBV10-3, with 12 bases lining up with TRBD2. The CDR3 runs 16 residues. V shed 7 bases, J shed 0 bases, and the junction held 7 bases outside the gene matches. CDR1 and CDR2 from the germline V gene are ENHRY and SYGVKD. CDR3 loop: CAIKGTSGLSSYEQYF. CDR3 nucleotide sequence: TGTGCCATCAAGGGGACTAGCGGGCTGAGCTCCTACGAGCAGTACTTC.

The gene calls are TRBV9 and TRBJ1-1; perhaps TRBD1 as D (6 bases). This CDR3 has 13 amino acids. Trimming left V 4 bases short and J 11 bases short, with 18 bases between. Germline V gives CDR1 SGDLS, CDR2 YYNGEE. CDR3 coding DNA: TGTGCCAGCAGCAAGGAGCAGGGGAGGGGTGCTTTCTTT. This codes for CASSKEQGRGAFF.

This clone is large. The chain employs TRBV2 and TRBJ2-3; D remains unclear. The CDR3 contains 14 residues. Deletions cut 7 bases from V and 0 bases from J, with 11 bases between. The V gene's germline CDR1 is SNHLY and CDR2 FYNNEI. The CDR3 bases are TGTGCCAGCAAAGACCCTACTAGCACAGATACGCAGTATTTT. This codes for CASKDPTSTDTQYF.

The rearrangement links TRBV7-6 to TRBJ1-1; D is uncertain. Germline-derived CDR1 and CDR2 are SGHVS and FNYEAQ. V was clipped by 4 bases and J by 6 bases, with 6 bases between them. This CDR3 region has 11 residues. The CDR3 nucleotides read TGTGCCAGCAGCTACGGGGCTGAAGCTTTCTTT. Its protein product is CASSYGAEAFF.

The genes are TRBV28 and TRBJ2-7, with D possibly TRBD1 on 6 matching bases. The CDR3 spans 14 residues. The ends were cut back, 8 bases at V and 2 bases at J, with 16 bases in the middle. CDR1 MDHEN and CDR2 SYDVKM come from the germline V gene. CDR3 region: CASYSRDTAYEQYF. DNA of the CDR3: TGTGCCAGCTACTCCCGGGACACAGCCTACGAGCAGTACTTC.

The sample holds a few counts of this clone. The DNA for the CDR3 is TGTGCCAGCAGCCTCAACACCCCCAAAAACATTCAGTACTTC. Its translation: CASSLNTPKNIQYF. This chain uses TRBV5-6 with TRBJ2-4; no firm D call. This CDR3 is built from 14 residues. V lost 4 bases and J 2 bases, leaving 10 bases between the germline ends. CDR1 and CDR2 from the germline V gene are SGHDT and YYEEEE.

This clone is medium-sized in the sample. This chain's CDR3 is CASSQIAGGPRYNEQFF. The CDR3 region has the DNA TGTGCCAGCAGCCAGATAGCGGGAGGGCCAAGGTACAATGAGCAGTTCTTC. The rearrangement uses TRBV14 and TRBJ2-1; TRBD2 agrees at 11 bases. The germline V gene has CDR1 SGHDN and CDR2 FVKESK. The CDR3 covers 17 residues. Trimming cost V 3 bases and J 4 bases; bases outside gene matches: 8.

The chain carries TRBV2 and TRBJ1-1; D is unresolved. V lost 8 bases, J lost 0 bases, and 13 bases lay in between. This CDR3 comprises 14 residues. Looked up from germline, CDR1 is SNHLY and CDR2 is FYNNEI. In nucleotides, the CDR3 is TGTGCCAGCGCGAGTTCCCGGGTGAACACTGAAGCTTTCTTT. This sequence encodes CASASSRVNTEAFF.

V usage is TRBV7-2 and J usage is TRBJ2-7, with 15 bases fitting TRBD2. CDR3 length: 17 residues. The junction had 7 bases not matched to a gene; V was cut back by 5 bases and J by 2 bases. CDR1 and CDR2 from the germline V gene are SGHTA and FQGNSA. CDR3 protein: CASSPGLAGGGAYEQYF. CDR3 in DNA: TGTGCCAGCAGCCCTGGACTAGCGGGAGGGGGGGCCTACGAGCAGTACTTC.

The chain links TRBV30 to TRBJ1-4; tentatively, D is TRBD1 (6 bases). CDR1 is GTSNPN, CDR2 SVGIG, per germline (reference sequence). The V gene lost 2 bases and the J gene lost 7 bases, with 11 bases spanning the gap. The CDR3 length is 13 residues. Here the CDR3 reads CAWSPNRAEKLFF. The CDR3, as DNA: TGTGCCTGGAGTCCTAACAGGGCTGAAAAACTGTTTTTT.

The chain uses TRBV6-1 and TRBJ2-2; 7 bases are shared with TRBD2. J gave up 2 bases and V 2 bases, and 2 bases lay outside the gene matches. The CDR3 has 15 residues. The germline V gene encodes CDR1 MNHNS and CDR2 SASEGT. CDR3 nucleotide sequence: TGTGCCAGCAGTGAACCGGGACTAAACACCGGGGAGCTGTTTTTT. Its protein product is CASSEPGLNTGELFF.

This clone was detected a few times. The chain couples TRBV10-1 to TRBJ1-2, with D possibly being TRBD1 (5 bases). The V gene lost 0 bases and the J gene lost 4 bases, with 18 bases spanning the gap. The CDR3 contains 17 residues. The germline V gene encodes CDR1 WNHNN and CDR2 SYGVQD (reference sequence). The DNA for the CDR3 is TGCGCCAGCAGTGAGTCCCAATGGTTGGGGCGTGGCTATGGCTACACCTTC. This sequence encodes CASSESQWLGRGYGYTF.

The rearrangement uses TRBV15 and TRBJ2-3, with D possibly being TRBD1 or TRBD2 (5 bases each). V shed 0 bases and J shed 3 bases, with 13 bases lying between them. CDR3 length equals 16 residues. Per the germline V gene, CDR1 is LNHNV and CDR2 is YYDKDF (reference sequence). The CDR3 is CATSREYGARTDTQYF. The CDR3 DNA sequence: TGTGCCACCAGCAGAGAGTACGGGGCCAGAACAGATACGCAGTATTTT.

This clone showed up just a few times. The chain uses TRBV7-2 and TRBJ2-1, with 8 bases lining up with TRBD2. CDR1 is SGHTA, CDR2 FQGNSA, per germline. Losses at the gene ends were 7 bases for V and 5 bases for J; bases not matched to a gene: 7. This CDR3 is 14 amino acids long. This CDR3 reads CASNPGLGHNEQFF. DNA of the CDR3: TGTGCCAGCAACCCGGGACTAGGTCACAATGAGCAGTTCTTC.

V is TRBV11-2 and J is TRBJ2-2; unclear D gene. V was trimmed by 3 bases and J by 5 bases, leaving 13 bases between them. This CDR3 is built from 15 residues. CDR1 and CDR2 from the germline V gene are SGHAT and FQNNGV. The DNA for the CDR3 is TGTGCCAGCAGCTTTATCCTGTCTGATACCGGGGAGCTGTTTTTT. This codes for CASSFILSDTGELFF. Based on the CDR3 plus reference TRBV11-2 and TRBJ2-2, the full variable domain is EAGVAQSPRYKIIEKRQSVAFWCNPISGHATLYWYQQILGQGPKLLIQFQNNGVVDDSQLPKDRFSAERLKGVDSTLKIQPAKLEDSAVYLCASSFILSDTGELFFGEGSRLTVL.

This chain connects TRBV27 to TRBJ1-1; the D gene is possibly TRBD1 (6 bases). The V end was cut by 6 bases, the J end by 4 bases, with 12 bases between. CDR3 length: 13 amino acids. CDR1 and CDR2 (germline): MNHEY, SMNVEV (reference sequence). This chain's CDR3 is CASSGGRITEAFF. The CDR3 nucleotides are TGTGCCAGCAGCGGGGGGCGGATCACTGAAGCTTTCTTT.

This chain connects TRBV6-5 to TRBJ1-6; maybe TRBD1 (6 bases). V was trimmed by 5 bases and J by 9 bases, leaving 8 bases between them. The germline V gene has CDR1 MNHEY and CDR2 SVGAGI. The CDR3 consists of 12 residues. The CDR3 DNA reads TGTGCCAGCAGTAAGACAGGTTCACCCCTCCACTTT. Encoded protein: CASSKTGSPLHF.

This clone is a singleton in its sample. This chain uses TRBV9 with TRBJ2-7; TRBD2 agrees at 10 bases. Germline V gene lookup returns CDR1 SGDLS and CDR2 YYNGEE. The CDR3 is 14 residues long. The V gene end was trimmed by 2 bases and the J gene end by 3 bases; junction bases not matched to a gene: 2. CDR3 sequence reads: CASSVASGSYEQYF. The CDR3 nucleotides are TGTGCCAGCAGCGTGGCTAGCGGGAGCTACGAGCAGTACTTC.